This T cell receptor beta chain was sequenced in a study of cytomegalovirus exposure and HLA in healthy donors. Study-wide findings and caveats: The availability of immune exposure information extended only to CMV serostatus.

Comments on this clone: The antigen remains unidentified.

PCR used 60 Vbeta primers and 13 Jbeta primers. Method: immunoSEQ multiplex PCR; TCRdb's copy keeps in-frame clones and lacks some. Of roughly 200,000 clones in the sample, approximately 80% were seen once. V shed 1 base and J 6 bases; nucleotides not matched to a gene: 5. The CDR3 loop spans 16 amino acids. CDR1 and CDR2 (germline): WNHNN, SYGVQD (reference sequence). This sequence joins TRBV10-1 and TRBJ2-1, with 11 bases that match TRBD1. Sample: PBMCs. The origin of this receptor is a boy younger than 10 in good health and CMV-seronegative. CDR3 coding DNA: TGCGCCAGCAGTGAGTTCCGGGACAGGGGGACCAATGAGCAGTTCTTC. Protein product: CASSEFRDRGTNEQFF.